This T cell receptor beta chain derives from a study of beta chain features in type 1 diabetes. Expressed TCRB transcripts were sequenced because the isolated RNA had all been reverse transcribed beforehand. The repertoire was sequenced with immunoSEQ multiplex PCR; TCRdb's copy has only in-frame clones and lacks some. The sample lists roughly 140,000 clones; about 8.1% were seen once. This clone was seen repeatedly, ten times or more. The V gene lost 5 bases and the J gene lost 4 bases, with 14 bases spanning the gap. The germline V gene encodes CDR1 MDHEN and CDR2 SYDVKM. The CDR3 has 14 residues. This chain joins TRBV28 and TRBJ1-1; weak D call: TRBD1 (6 bases). The TCR originated in a man younger than 35 in good health. Sequencing was performed on central memory CD4+ T cells from blood. This CDR3 reads CASSLLTGRTEAFF. DNA for the CDR3: TGTGCCAGCAGTCTATTAACAGGGCGCACTGAAGCTTTCTTT.